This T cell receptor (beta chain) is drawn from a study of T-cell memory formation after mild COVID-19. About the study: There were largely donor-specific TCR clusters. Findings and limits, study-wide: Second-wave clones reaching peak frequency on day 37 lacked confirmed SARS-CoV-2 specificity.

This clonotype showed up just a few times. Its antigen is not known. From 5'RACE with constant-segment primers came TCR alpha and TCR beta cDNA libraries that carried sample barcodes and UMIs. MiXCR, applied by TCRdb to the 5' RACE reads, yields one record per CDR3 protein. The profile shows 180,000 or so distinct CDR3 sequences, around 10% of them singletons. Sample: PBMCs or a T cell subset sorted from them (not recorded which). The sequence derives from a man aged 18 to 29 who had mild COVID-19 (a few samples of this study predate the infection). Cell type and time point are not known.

CDR3 bases: TGTGCCAGCAGCTTAGACCTGGGAACGTACAATGAGCAGTTCTTC. It is translated as CASSLDLGTYNEQFF. The gene calls are TRBV7-9 and TRBJ2-1; no clear D gene. Germline loops: CDR1 SEHNR, CDR2 FQNEAQ (reference sequence). Deletions cut 1 base from V and 4 bases from J, with 11 bases between. This CDR3 contains 15 residues.